This entry is about one T cell receptor (beta chain). These data belong to a study of regulatory T cells in long-lasting Graves disease. Time point given: newly diagnosed GD, antithyroid drugs for less than 3 months. Extracted RNA from PBMCs served as the source of the TCR library. In this cohort, patients came from an endocrinology department located in Xi'an, China. Through Arm-PCR of CDR3 regions and iRepertoire HTBI primers, TCR beta libraries were built. TCRdb ran MiXCR on the multiplex PCR reads and lists one entry per CDR3 protein. The data show more than 300,000 distinct CDR3 sequences, 10% to 15% seen once. The CDR3 contains 13 residues. Germline CDR1 is LGHNA and CDR2 is YSLEER. With 0 bases removed from V and 12 bases from J, the gap between germline ends came to 12 bases. These same records also appear under a second study, on T cells in Graves' hyperthyroidism and ophthalmopathy.

V gene TRBV4-3 combines with J gene TRBJ2-1, with D possibly matching TRBD2 (5 bases). The clonotype originates from a woman aged 18-29 years with Graves disease. The material was peripheral blood mononuclear cells (PBMCs), obtained at new diagnosis, from a patient treated with antithyroid drugs. CDR3 sequence: CASSQDSRAGQFF. CDR3 bases: TGCGCCAGCAGCCAAGATAGTAGGGCGGGGCAGTTCTTC.